A selection of T cell receptor beta chains follows, all from one sample in a study of human T cells and chemical hapten exposure. TCRdb re-derived calls from the RACE reads in MiXCR, one entry per CDR3 protein. The table shows under 95,000 distinct CDR3 sequences, with 6.5% to 10% occurring only once. Here the sequenced sample was whole blood, taken in connection with sensitization to the hapten diphenylcyclopropenone (DPC). The receptors originated from a man aged 35 to 55 with alopecia areata. Some clones in this sample may be carry-over from other donors' samples. Each CDR3 is given with its conserved first and last residue. The order of the fields is V gene, CDR3 protein.

V: TRBV19; CDR3: CASSRLNYGYTF
V: TRBV24-1; CDR3: CATSDPNTGSNTGELFF
V: TRBV7-2; CDR3: CASSPLGGSGELFF
V: TRBV7-2; CDR3: CASSSIGQGGYTF
V: TRBV27; CDR3: CASSLGRSSYNSPLHF
V: TRBV12-3/TRBV12-4; CDR3: CASGEDRERVSGANVLTF
V: TRBV4-1; CDR3: CASSQVEGSTWEQYF
V: TRBV11-2; CDR3: CASRLPSYEQYF
V: TRBV7-2; CDR3: CASSRTGFNSPLHF
V: TRBV7-9; CDR3: CASSFGAGIEEQYF
V: TRBV5-4; CDR3: CASNPRQGSGANVLTF
V: TRBV20-1; CDR3: CSAPGLAGALRFTDTQYF
V: TRBV10-3; CDR3: CAIKGQLADTQYF
V: TRBV7-2; CDR3: CASSTGLAGTDTQYF
V: TRBV29-1; CDR3: CSVDPPTGGNYGYTF
V: TRBV6-5; CDR3: CASSYRTGSKGAAKNIQYF
V: TRBV3-1; CDR3: CASSQELGTRQYF
V: TRBV12-3/TRBV12-4; CDR3: CASSLRVSSTDTQYF
V: TRBV11-3; CDR3: CASSPGGGCATF
V: TRBV2; CDR3: CASRTGLNTGELFF
V: TRBV12-3/TRBV12-4; CDR3: CASSLRRGLTDTQYF
V: TRBV20-1; CDR3: CSARDPSGSTDTQYF
V: TRBV3-1; CDR3: CASSQDLELPLHF
V: TRBV4-3; CDR3: CASSQDQTSATDTQYF
V: TRBV18; CDR3: CASQYQETQYF
V: TRBV14; CDR3: CASSQGGVGQETQYF
V: TRBV6-5; CDR3: CASSYGNTIYF
V: TRBV6-2/TRBV6-3; CDR3: CASRPRGTDTQYF
V: TRBV12-3/TRBV12-4; CDR3: CASSPSGFPMAFF
V: TRBV10-3; CDR3: CAISAEGARSDYGYTF
V: TRBV30; CDR3: CAFWTGNYGYTF
V: TRBV10-2; CDR3: CASSGRNSYEQYF
V: TRBV19; CDR3: CASSVGQRLYQYF
V: TRBV7-8; CDR3: CASSLISGTSGSWIDTQYF
V: TRBV5-1; CDR3: CASSYPTSGTTYEQFF